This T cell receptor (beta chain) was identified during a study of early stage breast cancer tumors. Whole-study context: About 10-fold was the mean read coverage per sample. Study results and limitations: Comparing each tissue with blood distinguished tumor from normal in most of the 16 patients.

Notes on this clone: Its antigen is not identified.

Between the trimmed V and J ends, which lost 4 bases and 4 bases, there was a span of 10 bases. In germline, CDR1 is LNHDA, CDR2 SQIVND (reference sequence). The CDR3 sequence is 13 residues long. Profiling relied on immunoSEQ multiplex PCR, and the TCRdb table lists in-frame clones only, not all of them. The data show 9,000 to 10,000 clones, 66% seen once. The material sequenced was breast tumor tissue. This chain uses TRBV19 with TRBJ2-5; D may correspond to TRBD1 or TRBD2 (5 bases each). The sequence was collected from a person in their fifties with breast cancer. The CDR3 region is CASSKGPGETQYF. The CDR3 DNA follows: TGTGCCAGTAGTAAGGGACCTGGAGAGACCCAGTACTTC.